This T cell receptor beta chain stems from a study of shared T cell receptors in the human thymus. From germline, CDR1 is MDHEN and CDR2 SYDVKM. Trimming at V came to 7 bases and at J to 11 bases, leaving 10 bases not matched to a gene. The CDR3 is made up of 12 amino acids. Repertoires were generated with immunoSEQ multiplex PCR, while TCRdb's copy carries only in-frame clones and drops some. The table has hundreds of thousands of clones, more than 75% seen once. The data were also submitted as part of a second study, on human thymus T cells.

This clonotype was obtained from a boy younger than two with a congenital heart defect. J is TRBJ1-1 and V is TRBV28, with TRBD1 matching 7 bases. Sequenced: thymocytes. The CDR3: CASKVPGQSAFF. Here the CDR3 DNA reads TGTGCCAGCAAAGTACCGGGACAGTCGGCTTTCTTT.